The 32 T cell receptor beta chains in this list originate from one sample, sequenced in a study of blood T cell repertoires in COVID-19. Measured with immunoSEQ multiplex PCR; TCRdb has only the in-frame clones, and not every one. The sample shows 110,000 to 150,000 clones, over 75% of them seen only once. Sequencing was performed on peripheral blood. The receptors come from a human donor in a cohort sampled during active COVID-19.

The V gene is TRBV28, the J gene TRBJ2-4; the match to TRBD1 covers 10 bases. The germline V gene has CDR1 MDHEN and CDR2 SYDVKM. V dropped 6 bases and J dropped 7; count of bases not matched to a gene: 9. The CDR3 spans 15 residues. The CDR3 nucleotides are TGTGCCAGCAGCCCACCGGGACAGGGGAGGAACATTCAGTACTTC. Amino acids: CASSPPGQGRNIQYF.

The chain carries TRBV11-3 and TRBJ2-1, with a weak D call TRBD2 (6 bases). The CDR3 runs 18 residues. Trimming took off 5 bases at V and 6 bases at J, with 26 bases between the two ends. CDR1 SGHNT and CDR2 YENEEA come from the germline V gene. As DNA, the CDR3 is TGTGCCAGCAGCCGGGGACGGTCCGGAAGGGGAGGAGTCAATGAGCAGTTCTTC. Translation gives CASSRGRSGRGGVNEQFF.

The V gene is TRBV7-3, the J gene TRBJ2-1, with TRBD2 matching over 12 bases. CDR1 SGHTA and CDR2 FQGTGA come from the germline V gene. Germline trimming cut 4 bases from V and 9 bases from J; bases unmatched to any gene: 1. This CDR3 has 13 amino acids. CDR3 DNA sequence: TGTGCCAGCAGCTCGACTAGCGGGGGTGAGCAGTTCTTC. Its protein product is CASSSTSGGEQFF.

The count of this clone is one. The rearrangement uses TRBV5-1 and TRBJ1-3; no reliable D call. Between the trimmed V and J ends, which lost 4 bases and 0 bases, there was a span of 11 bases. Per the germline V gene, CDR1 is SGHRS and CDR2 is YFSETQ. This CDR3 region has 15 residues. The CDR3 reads CASSPHSSSGNTIYF. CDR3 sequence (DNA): TGCGCCAGCAGCCCACATTCCAGCTCTGGAAACACCATATATTTT. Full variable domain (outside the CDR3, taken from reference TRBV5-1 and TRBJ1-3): KAGVTQTPRYLIKTRGQQVTLSCSPISGHRSVSWYQQTPGQGLQFLFEYFSETQRNKGNFPGRFSGRQFSNSRSEMNVSTLELGDSALYLCASSPHSSSGNTIYFGEGSWLTVV.

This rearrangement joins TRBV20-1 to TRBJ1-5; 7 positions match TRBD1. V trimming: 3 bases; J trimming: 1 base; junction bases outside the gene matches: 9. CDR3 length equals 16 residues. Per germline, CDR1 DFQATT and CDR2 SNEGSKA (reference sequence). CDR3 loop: CSASRDRLLSNQPQHF. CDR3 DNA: TGCAGTGCTAGTAGGGACAGATTATTAAGCAATCAGCCCCAGCATTTT.

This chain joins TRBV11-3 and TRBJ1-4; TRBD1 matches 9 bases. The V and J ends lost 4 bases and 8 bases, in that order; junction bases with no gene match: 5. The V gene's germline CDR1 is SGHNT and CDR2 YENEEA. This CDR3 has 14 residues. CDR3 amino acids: CASSSRTGEEKLFF. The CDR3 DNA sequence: TGTGCCAGCAGCTCCAGGACAGGGGAAGAAAAACTGTTTTTT. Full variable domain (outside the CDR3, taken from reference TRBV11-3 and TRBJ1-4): EAGVVQSPRYKIIEKKQPVAFWCNPISGHNTLYWYLQNLGQGPELLIRYENEEAVDDSQLPKDRFSAERLKGVDSTLKIQPAELGDSAVYLCASSSRTGEEKLFFGSGTQLSVL.

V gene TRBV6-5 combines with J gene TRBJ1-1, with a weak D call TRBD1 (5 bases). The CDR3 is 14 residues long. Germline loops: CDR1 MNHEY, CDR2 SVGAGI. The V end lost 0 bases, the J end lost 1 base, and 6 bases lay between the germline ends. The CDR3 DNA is TGTGCCAGCAGTTACTCGACAGAGAACACTGAAGCTTTCTTT. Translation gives CASSYSTENTEAFF.

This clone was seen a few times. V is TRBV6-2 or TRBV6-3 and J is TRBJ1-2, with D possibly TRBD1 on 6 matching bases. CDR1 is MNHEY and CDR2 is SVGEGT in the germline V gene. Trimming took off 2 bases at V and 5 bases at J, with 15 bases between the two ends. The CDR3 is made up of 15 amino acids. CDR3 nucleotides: TGTGCCAGCAGTTACGAGGCGCAGGGGAGATATGGCTACACCTTC. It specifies CASSYEAQGRYGYTF.

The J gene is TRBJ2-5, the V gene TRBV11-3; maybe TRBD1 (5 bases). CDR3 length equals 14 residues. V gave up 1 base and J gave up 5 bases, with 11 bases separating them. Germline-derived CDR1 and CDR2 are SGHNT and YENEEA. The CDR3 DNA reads TGTGCCAGCAGCTTAGTCGGCAGGGTCGAGACCCAGTACTTC. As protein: CASSLVGRVETQYF.

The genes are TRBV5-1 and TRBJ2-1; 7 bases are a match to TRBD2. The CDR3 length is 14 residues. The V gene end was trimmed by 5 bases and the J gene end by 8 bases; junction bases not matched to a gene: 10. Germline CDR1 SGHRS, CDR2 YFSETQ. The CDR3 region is CASSQGGEGYEQFF. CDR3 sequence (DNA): TGCGCCAGCAGTCAGGGCGGGGAGGGCTATGAGCAGTTCTTC.

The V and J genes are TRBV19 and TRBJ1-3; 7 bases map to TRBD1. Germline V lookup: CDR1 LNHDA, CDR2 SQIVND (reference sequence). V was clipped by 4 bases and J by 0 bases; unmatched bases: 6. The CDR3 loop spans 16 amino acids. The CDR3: CASSRSGQSSGNTIYF. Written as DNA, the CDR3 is TGTGCCAGTAGTAGGTCGGGACAGAGCTCTGGAAACACCATATATTTT.

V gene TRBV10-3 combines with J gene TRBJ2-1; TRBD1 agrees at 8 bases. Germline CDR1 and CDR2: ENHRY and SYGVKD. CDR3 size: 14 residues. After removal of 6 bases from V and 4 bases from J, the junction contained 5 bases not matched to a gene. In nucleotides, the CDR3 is TGTGCCATCAGCGCCGGGACAGGTTACAATGAGCAGTTCTTC. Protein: CAISAGTGYNEQFF.

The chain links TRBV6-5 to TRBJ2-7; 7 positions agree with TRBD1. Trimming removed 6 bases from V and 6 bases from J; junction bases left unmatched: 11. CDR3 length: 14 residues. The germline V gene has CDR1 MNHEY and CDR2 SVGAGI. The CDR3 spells CASRRGQTEGEQYF. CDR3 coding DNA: TGTGCCAGCAGACGGGGACAGACAGAGGGCGAGCAGTACTTC.

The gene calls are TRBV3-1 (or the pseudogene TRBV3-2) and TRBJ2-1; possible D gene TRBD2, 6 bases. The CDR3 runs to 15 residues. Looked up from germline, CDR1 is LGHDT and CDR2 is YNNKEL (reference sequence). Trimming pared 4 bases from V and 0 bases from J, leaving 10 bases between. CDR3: CASSPGLNSYNEQFF. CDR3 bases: TGTGCCAGCAGCCCCGGACTAAACTCCTACAATGAGCAGTTCTTC.

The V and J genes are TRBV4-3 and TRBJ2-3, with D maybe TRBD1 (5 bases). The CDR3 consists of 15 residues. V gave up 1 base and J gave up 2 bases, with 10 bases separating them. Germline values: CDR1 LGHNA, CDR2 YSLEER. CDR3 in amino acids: CASSQGTGVTDTQYF. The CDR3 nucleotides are TGCGCCAGCAGCCAAGGAACAGGTGTCACAGATACGCAGTATTTT.

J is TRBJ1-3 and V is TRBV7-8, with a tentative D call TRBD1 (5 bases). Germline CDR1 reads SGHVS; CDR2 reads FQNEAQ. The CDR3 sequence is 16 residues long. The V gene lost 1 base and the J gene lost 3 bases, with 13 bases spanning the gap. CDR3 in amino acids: CASSLVPGRSGNTIYF. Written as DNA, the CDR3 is TGTGCCAGCAGCTTAGTACCAGGGAGGAGTGGAAACACCATATATTTT. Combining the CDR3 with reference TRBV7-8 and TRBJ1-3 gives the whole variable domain GAGVSQSPRYKVAKRGQDVALRCDPISGHVSLFWYQQALGQGPEFLTYFQNEAQLDKSGLPSDRFFAERPEGSVSTLKIQRTQQEDSAVYLCASSLVPGRSGNTIYFGEGSWLTVV.

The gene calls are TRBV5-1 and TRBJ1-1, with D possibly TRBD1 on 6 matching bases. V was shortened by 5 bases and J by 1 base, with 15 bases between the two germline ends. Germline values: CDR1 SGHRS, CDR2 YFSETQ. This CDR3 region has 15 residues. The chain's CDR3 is CASRLLTQGNTEAFF. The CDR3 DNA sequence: TGCGCCAGCAGGTTACTAACACAGGGGAACACTGAAGCTTTCTTT.

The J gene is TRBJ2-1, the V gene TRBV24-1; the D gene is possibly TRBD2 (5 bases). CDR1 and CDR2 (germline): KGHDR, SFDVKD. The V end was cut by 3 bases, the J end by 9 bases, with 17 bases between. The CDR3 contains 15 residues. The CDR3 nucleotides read TGTGCCACCAGTGATCCGCCCGGGGTCGGCACTGAGCAGTTCTTC. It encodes CATSDPPGVGTEQFF.

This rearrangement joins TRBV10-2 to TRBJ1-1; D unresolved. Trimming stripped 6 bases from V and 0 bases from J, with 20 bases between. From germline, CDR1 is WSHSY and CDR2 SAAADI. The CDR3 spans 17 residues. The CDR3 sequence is CASRRAQDLGMNTEAFF. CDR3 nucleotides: TGCGCCAGCAGGCGGGCCCAGGATTTGGGGATGAACACTGAAGCTTTCTTT.

CDR3 nucleotide sequence: TGCGCCAGCAGCCCCGGAGGGACAGCATACGAGCAGTACTTC. It yields the protein CASSPGGTAYEQYF. This chain connects TRBV5-1 to TRBJ2-7, with D possibly TRBD1 on 7 matching bases. With 4 bases removed from V and 4 bases from J, the gap between germline ends came to 15 bases. Looked up from germline, CDR1 is SGHRS and CDR2 is YFSETQ. The CDR3 loop spans 14 amino acids.

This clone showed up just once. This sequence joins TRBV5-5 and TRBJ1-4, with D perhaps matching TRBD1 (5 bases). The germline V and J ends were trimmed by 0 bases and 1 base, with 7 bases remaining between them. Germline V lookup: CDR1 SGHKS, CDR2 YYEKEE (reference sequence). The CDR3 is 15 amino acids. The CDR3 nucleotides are TGTGCCAGCAGCTTGGTTCAGGGAACTAATGAAAAACTGTTTTTT. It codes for CASSLVQGTNEKLFF.

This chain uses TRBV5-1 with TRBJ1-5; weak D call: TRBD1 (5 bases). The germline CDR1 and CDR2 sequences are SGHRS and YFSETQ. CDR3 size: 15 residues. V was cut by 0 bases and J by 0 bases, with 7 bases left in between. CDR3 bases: TGCGCCAGCAGCTTGGAGGGGAATAGCAATCAGCCCCAGCATTTT. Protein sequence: CASSLEGNSNQPQHF. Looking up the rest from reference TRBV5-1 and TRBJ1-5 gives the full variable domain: KAGVTQTPRYLIKTRGQQVTLSCSPISGHRSVSWYQQTPGQGLQFLFEYFSETQRNKGNFPGRFSGRQFSNSRSEMNVSTLELGDSALYLCASSLEGNSNQPQHFGDGTRLSIL.

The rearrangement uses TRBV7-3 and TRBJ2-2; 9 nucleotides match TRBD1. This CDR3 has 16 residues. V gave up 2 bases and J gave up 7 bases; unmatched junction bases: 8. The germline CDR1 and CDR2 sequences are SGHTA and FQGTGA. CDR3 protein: CASSLSGQGKGGELFF. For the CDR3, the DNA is TGTGCCAGCAGCTTATCGGGACAGGGAAAGGGCGGGGAGCTGTTTTTT.

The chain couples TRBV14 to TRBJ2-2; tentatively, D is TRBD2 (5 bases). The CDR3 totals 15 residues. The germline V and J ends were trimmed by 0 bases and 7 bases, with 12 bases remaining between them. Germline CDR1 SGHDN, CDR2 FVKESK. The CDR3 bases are TGTGCCAGCAGCCAAGATCAAGGAACTAGCGGGGAGCTGTTTTTT. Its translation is CASSQDQGTSGELFF.

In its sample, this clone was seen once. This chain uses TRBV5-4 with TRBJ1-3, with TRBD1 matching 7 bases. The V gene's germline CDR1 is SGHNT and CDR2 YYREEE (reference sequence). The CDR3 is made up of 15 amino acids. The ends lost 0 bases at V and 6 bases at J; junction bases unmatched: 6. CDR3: CASSLGVGQQNTIYF. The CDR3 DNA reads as TGTGCCAGCAGCTTGGGGGTGGGACAGCAAAACACCATATATTTT. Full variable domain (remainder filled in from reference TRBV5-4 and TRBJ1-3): ETGVTQSPTHLIKTRGQQVTLRCSSQSGHNTVSWYQQALGQGPQFIFQYYREEENGRGNFPPRFSGLQFPNYSSELNVNALELDDSALYLCASSLGVGQQNTIYFGEGSWLTVV.

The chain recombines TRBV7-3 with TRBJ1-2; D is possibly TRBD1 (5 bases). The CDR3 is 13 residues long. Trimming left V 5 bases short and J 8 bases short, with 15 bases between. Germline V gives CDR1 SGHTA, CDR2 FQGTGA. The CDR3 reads CASSPTGEGGYTF. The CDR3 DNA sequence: TGTGCCAGCAGCCCAACCGGGGAGGGGGGCTACACCTTC.

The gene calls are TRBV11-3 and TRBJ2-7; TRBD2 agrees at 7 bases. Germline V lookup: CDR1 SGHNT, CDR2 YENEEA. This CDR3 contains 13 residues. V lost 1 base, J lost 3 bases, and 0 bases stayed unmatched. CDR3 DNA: TGTGCCAGCAGCTTAGGGGGGGGCTACGAGCAGTACGTC. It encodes CASSLGGGYEQYV.

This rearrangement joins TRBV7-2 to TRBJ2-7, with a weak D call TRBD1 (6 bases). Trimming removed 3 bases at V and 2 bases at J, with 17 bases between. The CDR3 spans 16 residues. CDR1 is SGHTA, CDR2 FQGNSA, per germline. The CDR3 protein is CASSLQQGRPPYEQYV. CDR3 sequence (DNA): TGTGCCAGCAGCTTGCAACAGGGACGCCCTCCCTACGAGCAGTACGTC.

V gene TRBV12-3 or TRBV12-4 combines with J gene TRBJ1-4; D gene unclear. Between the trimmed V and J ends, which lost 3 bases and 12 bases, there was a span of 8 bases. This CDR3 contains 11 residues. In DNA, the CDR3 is TGTGCCAGCAGTTTGCGTGGTGAACTGTTTTTT. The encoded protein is CASSLRGELFF.

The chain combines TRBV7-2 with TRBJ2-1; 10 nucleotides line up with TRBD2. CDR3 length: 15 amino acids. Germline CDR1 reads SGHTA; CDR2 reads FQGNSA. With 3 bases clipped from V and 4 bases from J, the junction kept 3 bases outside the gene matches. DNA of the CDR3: TGTGCCAGCAGCTTGGGACTAGCGTCGTACAATGAGCAGTTCTTC. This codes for CASSLGLASYNEQFF.

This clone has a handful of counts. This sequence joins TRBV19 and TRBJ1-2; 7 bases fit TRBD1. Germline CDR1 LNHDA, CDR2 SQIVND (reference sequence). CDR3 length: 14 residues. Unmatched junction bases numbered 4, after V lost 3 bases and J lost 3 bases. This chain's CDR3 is CASSISDRDYGYTF. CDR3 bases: TGTGCCAGTAGTATCTCCGACAGGGACTATGGCTACACCTTC.

The CDR3 region has the DNA TGTGCCTGGAGTCCCCAGGGGGTAACGAATCAGCCCCAGCATTTT. Translated: CAWSPQGVTNQPQHF. The chain carries TRBV30 and TRBJ1-5, with 7 bases aligning to TRBD1. This CDR3 contains 15 residues. V dropped 2 bases and J dropped 4; count of bases not matched to a gene: 8. Germline CDR1 GTSNPN, CDR2 SVGIG (reference sequence).